Listed here is a single T cell receptor beta chain. This sample includes further DNA sequences coding for the same CDR3. This entry belongs to a study of blood T cell repertoires in COVID-19. Study-wide context: COVID-19 samples from acute and convalescent phases originated in the United States, Italy and Spain. Sample material is recorded as cDNA or gDNA derived from T cells, B-cell-depleted T cells, or PBMCs.

Original handling: Using reference gene primer amplification, nucleated cell counts were estimated. Sequenced by immunoSEQ multiplex PCR; TCRdb stores in-frame clones only, minus some. That table is the source of V, J and clone size, and D and trimming were worked out from the DNA. The sample has roughly 100,000 clones, approximately 82% seen once. Germline trimming cut 2 bases from V and 2 bases from J; bases unmatched to any gene: 7. The CDR3 sequence is 16 residues long. Germline assignment: CDR1 SEHNR and CDR2 FQNEAQ (reference sequence). This sequence was found in a woman older than 75 with acute or convalescent COVID-19. Sequences were obtained from peripheral blood. The chain is built from TRBV7-9 and TRBJ2-3, with 7 bases that match TRBD2. This CDR3 reads CASSLLPSGITDTQYF. Written as DNA, the CDR3 is TGTGCCAGCAGCTTACTCCCTAGCGGAATCACAGATACGCAGTATTTT. The whole variable domain, filled in from reference TRBV7-9 and TRBJ2-3, reads DTGVSQNPRHKITKRGQNVTFRCDPISEHNRLYWYRQTLGQGPEFLTYFQNEAQLEKSRLLSDRFSAERPKGSFSTLEIQRTEQGDSAMYLCASSLLPSGITDTQYFGPGTRLTVL.